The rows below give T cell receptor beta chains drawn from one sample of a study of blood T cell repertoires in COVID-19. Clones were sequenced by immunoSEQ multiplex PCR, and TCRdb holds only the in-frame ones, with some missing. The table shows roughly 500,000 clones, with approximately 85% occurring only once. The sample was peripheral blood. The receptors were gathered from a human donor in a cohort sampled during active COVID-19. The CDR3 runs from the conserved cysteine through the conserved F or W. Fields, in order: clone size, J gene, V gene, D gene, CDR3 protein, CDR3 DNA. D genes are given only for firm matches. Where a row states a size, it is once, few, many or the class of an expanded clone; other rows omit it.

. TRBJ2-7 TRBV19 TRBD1 CAPWTGGNSGSGSYEQYF TGTGCCCCCTGGACAGGGGGCAACAGCGGGAGTGGTTCCTACGAGCAGTACTTC
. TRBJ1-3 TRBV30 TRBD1 CAWSVWRGTGLSGNTIYF TGTGCCTGGAGTGTATGGAGAGGGACAGGGCTCTCTGGAAACACCATATATTTT
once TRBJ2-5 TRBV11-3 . CASSLGTGIGETQYF TGTGCCAGCAGCTTAGGAACAGGGATCGGGGAGACCCAGTACTTC
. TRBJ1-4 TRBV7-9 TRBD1 CASSLAQGYEKLFF TGTGCCAGCAGCTTAGCACAGGGGTATGAAAAACTGTTTTTT
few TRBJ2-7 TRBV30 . CAWSVGKGPRYEQYF TGTGCCTGGAGTGTTGGGAAGGGGCCACGCTACGAGCAGTACTTC
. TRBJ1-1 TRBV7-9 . CASSPTTKAFF TGTGCCAGCAGCCCGACTACGAAAGCTTTCTTT
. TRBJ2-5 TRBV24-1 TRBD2 CATSRKAGAQETQYF TGTGCCACCAGTCGGAAAGCGGGAGCCCAAGAGACCCAGTACTTC
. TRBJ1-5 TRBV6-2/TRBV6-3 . CASSYSQDSVEPQHF TGTGCCAGCAGTTACTCACAGGATTCGGTGGAGCCCCAGCATTTT
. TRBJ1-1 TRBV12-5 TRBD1 CASGLQGVTEAFF TGTGCTAGTGGTTTGCAGGGGGTCACTGAAGCTTTCTTT
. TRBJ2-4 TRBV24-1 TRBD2 CATSDSTLSGRGAKNIQYF TGTGCCACCAGTGACTCCACCCTTAGCGGGAGGGGAGCCAAAAACATTCAGTACTTC
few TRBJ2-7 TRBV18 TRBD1 CASSPLGDRQYF TGTGCCAGCTCACCATTAGGGGACAGACAGTACTTC
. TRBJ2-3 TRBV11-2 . CASSPPGDTQYF TGTGCCAGCAGCCCCCCTGGCGATACGCAGTATTTT
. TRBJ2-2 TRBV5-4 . CASSTEHNTGELFF TGTGCCAGCAGCACTGAGCACAACACCGGGGAGCTGTTTTTT